This T cell receptor beta chain was observed in a study of CXCR3-negative and CXCR3-positive naive CD8 T cells. Study-level background: Across all libraries, TRB reads numbered 120 million to 150 million, with about 1.5 +/- 0.3 million in each library.

The CDR3 consists of 15 residues. CDR1 is DFQATT and CDR2 is SNEGSKA in the germline V gene (reference sequence). Whole-study results and caveats: Memory CD8+ cells showed much lower diversity, while both naive subsets displayed comparably high diversity. TRBV-TRBJ usage matched between naive CXCR3-negative and CXCR3-positive cells but not between memory cells.

With respect to this clonotype: What it binds is unknown.

The libraries of TRB cDNA were prepared using 5' RACE with UMI labels. One entry per CDR3 protein, without DNA, is what TCRdb gives after re-calling the 5' RACE reads. Listed are around 40,000 distinct CDR3 sequences; roughly 14% falls within the top ten. Investigators sorted each CD8+ T cell subset in triplicate, taking under 350,000 cells each time. The source material was memory CD8+ T cells from blood. The genes are TRBV20-1 and TRBJ2-7; TCRdb's assignment of TRBD2 cannot be checked, as there is no DNA. This TCR came from a human donor in good health. Some clones in this sample may be carry-over from other donors' samples. The CDR3 sequence: CSARDLQGPSYEQYF.